The clone carrying this T cell receptor (beta chain) was picked up many times. Genomic DNA, the template, was used for profiling of the TCR beta VDJ and CDR3. TCRdb reprocessed the reads with MiXCR, giving one entry per CDR3 protein. Of a few hundred thousand distinct CDR3 sequences listed, around 30% are singletons. Sequencing was done on patients that had shown CD8+CD57+ cell expansion by flow cytometry. Receipt of therapy had not occurred in any patient by the time of blood sampling. This entry is derived from a study of CD8+CD57+ T cells in acquired aplastic anemia. Study details: The DNA of sorted CD4+ and CD8+ cells averaged approximately 3.4 ug.

The CDR3 length is 14 residues. Germline-derived CDR1 and CDR2 are LNHDA and SQIVND (reference sequence). Trimming took off 3 bases at V and 4 bases at J, with 9 bases between the two ends. This chain links TRBV19 with TRBJ2-2, with D hard to call. This clonotype originated in a human donor with aplastic anemia. Sample: sorted CD4+, CD8+, or CD8+CD57+ T cells (not recorded which) from PBMCs. CDR3 sequence: CASSMVKVTGELFF. In DNA, the CDR3 is TGTGCCAGTAGTATGGTCAAGGTCACCGGGGAGCTGTTTTTT.